This T cell receptor (beta chain) was documented in a study of blood T cell repertoires in COVID-19. Across the study: The United States, Italy and Spain supplied acute and convalescent COVID-19 samples.

This clone showed up just once. CDR1 MDHEN and CDR2 SYDVKM come from the germline V gene. This CDR3 contains 15 residues. Trimming removed 1 base from V and 4 bases from J; junction bases left unmatched: 5. Data came from immunoSEQ multiplex PCR; TCRdb stores just in-frame clones and leaves some out. The sample comprises about 300,000 clones, 86% of which are singletons, and under 2% rests with the top ten. The TCR sequence derives from a woman aged 45 to 65 with acute or convalescent COVID-19. The chain links TRBV28 to TRBJ2-5; TRBD2 matches 8 bases. The sample taken for sequencing was peripheral blood. DNA for the CDR3: TGTGCCAGCAGTTTATTGCGGGGGGTATCAGAGACCCAGTACTTC. This gives the protein CASSLLRGVSETQYF.